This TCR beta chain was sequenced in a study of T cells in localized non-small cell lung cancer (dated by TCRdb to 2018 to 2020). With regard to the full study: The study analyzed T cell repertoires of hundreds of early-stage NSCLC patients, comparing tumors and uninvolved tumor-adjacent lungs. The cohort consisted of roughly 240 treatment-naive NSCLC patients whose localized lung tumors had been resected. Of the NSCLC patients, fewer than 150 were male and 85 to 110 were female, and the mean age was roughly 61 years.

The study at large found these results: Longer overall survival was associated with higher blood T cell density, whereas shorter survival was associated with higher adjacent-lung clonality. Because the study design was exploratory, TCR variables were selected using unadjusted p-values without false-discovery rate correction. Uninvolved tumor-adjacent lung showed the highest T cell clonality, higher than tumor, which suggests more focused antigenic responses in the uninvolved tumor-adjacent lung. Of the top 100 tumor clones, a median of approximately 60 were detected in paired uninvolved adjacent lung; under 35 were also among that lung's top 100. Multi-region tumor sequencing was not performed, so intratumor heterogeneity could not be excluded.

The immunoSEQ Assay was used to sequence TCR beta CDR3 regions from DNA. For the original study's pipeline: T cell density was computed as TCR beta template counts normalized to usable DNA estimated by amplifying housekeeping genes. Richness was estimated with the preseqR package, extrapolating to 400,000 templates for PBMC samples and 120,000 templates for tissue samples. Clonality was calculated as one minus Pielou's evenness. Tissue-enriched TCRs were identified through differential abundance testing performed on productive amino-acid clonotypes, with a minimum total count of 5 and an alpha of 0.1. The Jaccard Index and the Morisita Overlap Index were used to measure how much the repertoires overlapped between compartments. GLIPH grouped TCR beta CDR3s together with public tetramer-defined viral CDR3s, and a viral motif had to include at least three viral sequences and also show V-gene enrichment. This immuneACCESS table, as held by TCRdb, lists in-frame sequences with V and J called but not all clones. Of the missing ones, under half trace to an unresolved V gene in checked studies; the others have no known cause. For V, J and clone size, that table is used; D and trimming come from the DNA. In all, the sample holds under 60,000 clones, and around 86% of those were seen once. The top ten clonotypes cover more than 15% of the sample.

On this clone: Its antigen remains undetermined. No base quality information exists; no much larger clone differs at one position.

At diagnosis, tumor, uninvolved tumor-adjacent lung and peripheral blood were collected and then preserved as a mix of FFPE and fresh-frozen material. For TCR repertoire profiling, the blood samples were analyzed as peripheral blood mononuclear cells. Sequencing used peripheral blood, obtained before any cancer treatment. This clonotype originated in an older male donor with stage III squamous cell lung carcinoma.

In nucleotide form, the sequence is TGTGCCAGCAGTTTAGGCCATAACTATGGCTACACCTTC. Translation gives CASSLGHNYGYTF. The V and J genes are TRBV28 and TRBJ1-2, with no confidently assigned D gene. Sequences MDHEN (CDR1) and SYDVKM (CDR2) are obtained from the germline V gene. Relative to germline, V is 2 bases shorter and J is 1 base shorter, with 5 bases between their ends. The CDR3 runs 13 residues from the cysteine to the phenylalanine. The DNA shown is the 39-base CDR3, in frame from base 1.